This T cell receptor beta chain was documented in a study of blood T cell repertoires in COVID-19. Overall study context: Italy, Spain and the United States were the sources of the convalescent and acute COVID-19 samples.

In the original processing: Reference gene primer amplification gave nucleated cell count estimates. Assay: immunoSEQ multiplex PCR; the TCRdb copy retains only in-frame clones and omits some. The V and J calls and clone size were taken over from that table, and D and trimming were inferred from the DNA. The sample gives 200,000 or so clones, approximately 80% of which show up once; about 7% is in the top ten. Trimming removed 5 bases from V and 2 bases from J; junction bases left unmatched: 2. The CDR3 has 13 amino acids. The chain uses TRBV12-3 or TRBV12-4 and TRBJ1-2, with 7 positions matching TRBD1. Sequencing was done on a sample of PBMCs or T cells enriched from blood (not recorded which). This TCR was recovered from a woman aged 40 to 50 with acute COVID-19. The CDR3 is CASSHRGNYGYTF. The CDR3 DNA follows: TGTGCCAGCAGTCACAGGGGAAACTATGGCTACACCTTC.